This T cell receptor (beta chain) came from a study of T cell repertoires in cytomegalovirus infection. In the study overall: Carrying CMV and the relevant HLA type showed in public TCR beta signatures.

Study-wide findings and caveats: Cumulative public TCR beta family frequency identified CMV carriers with the relevant HLA. HLA-C-restricted CMV-specific TCR beta clonotypes were dominant in the ex vivo response.

The CDR3 is 16 amino acids. Germline V gene data show CDR1 as MDHEN and CDR2 as SYDVKM. Trimming took 5 bases from V and 4 from J; bases not matched to a gene: 12. A word on this clonotype: Its antigen is unknown.

TCRdb reprocessed the reads via MiXCR and lists one record per CDR3 protein. The sample yields some 700,000 distinct CDR3 sequences, approximately 34% seen once. Sequenced input: PBMCs. The rearrangement links TRBV28 to TRBJ2-3; TRBD1 agrees at 7 bases. The clonotype comes from a human donor in good health (CMV status not recorded). Some clones in this sample may be carry-over from other donors' samples. The CDR3 reads CASSHRRQGEADTQYF. In DNA, the CDR3 is TGTGCCAGCAGTCACCGACGACAGGGTGAGGCAGATACGCAGTATTTT.